This T cell receptor beta chain was found in a study of T cells in Graves' hyperthyroidism and ophthalmopathy. Study-wide findings and caveats: Among clonotypes expanded in thyroid above 0.001, most were also found in blood.

CDR3 length equals 13 residues. The V gene's germline CDR1 is LNHDA and CDR2 SQIVND (reference sequence). Between the trimmed V and J ends, which lost 5 bases and 0 bases, there was a span of 8 bases. This clonotype was seen a handful of times. The antigen is unknown. Amplification targeted TCR beta CDR3 regions from RNA transcripts. A first-round RT-PCR of the TCR CDR3 used the HTBI primer set. TCRdb re-called the multiplex PCR reads with MiXCR, one entry per CDR3 protein. The data contain some 510,000 distinct CDR3 sequences, 46% of them seen just once; the ten biggest clones take up roughly 8.2%. The source material was peripheral blood or thyroid tissue (not recorded which). The chain links TRBV19 to TRBJ2-7; D remains unclear. This receptor was taken from a young woman with Graves' hyperthyroidism. The DNA of the CDR3 is TGTGCCAGTAGTGCGTACATCTCCTACGAGCAGTACTTC. Translation gives CASSAYISYEQYF.